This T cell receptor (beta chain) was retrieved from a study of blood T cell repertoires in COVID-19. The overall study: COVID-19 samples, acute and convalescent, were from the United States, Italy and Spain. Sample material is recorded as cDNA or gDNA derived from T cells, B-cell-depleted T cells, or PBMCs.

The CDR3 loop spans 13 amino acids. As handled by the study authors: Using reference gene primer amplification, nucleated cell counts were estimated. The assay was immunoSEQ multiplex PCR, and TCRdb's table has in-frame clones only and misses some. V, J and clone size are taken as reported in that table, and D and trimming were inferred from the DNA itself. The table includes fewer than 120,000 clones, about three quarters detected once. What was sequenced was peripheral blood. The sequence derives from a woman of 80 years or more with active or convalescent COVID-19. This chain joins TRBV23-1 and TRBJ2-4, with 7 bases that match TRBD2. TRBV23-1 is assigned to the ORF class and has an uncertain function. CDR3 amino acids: CAGAGDFKNIQYF. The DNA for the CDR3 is TGCGCAGGGGCGGGAGACTTCAAAAACATTCAGTACTTC.